This T cell receptor beta chain stems from a study of shared clonotypes between healthy human individuals. Study details: Three plates were used per donor for CD4 naive, three for CD4 memory, two for CD8 naive and one for CD8 memory. Regarding the study as a whole: Estimated richness was generally greater in naive than memory subsets.

Comment on this clone: The antigen is not known.

TCRdb keeps only in-frame clones here, not all; method: immunoSEQ multiplex PCR. Of about 2.2 million clones in the sample, 85% to 95% are singletons; the top ten hold around 1.7%. This CDR3 has 15 amino acids. The germline V gene has CDR1 MDHEN and CDR2 SYDVKM. Trimming cost V 6 bases and J 4 bases; bases outside gene matches: 9. Naive CD8 cells, CD45RO-negative and positively selected for CCR7, excluded terminally differentiated effector memory CD45RA+ cells. Material: naive CD8+ T cells from PBMCs. The receptor comes from a man younger than 35 in good health. Some clones in this sample may be carry-over from other donors' samples. The gene calls are TRBV28 and TRBJ2-1; 7 positions match TRBD2. DNA of the CDR3: TGTGCCAGCAGCCACCCTAGCGGAATATACAATGAGCAGTTCTTC. Translated: CASSHPSGIYNEQFF. Combining the CDR3 with reference TRBV28 and TRBJ2-1 gives the whole variable domain DVKVTQSSRYLVKRTGEKVFLECVQDMDHENMFWYRQDPGLGLRLIYFSYDVKMKEKGDIPEGYSVSREKKERFSLILESASTNQTSMYLCASSHPSGIYNEQFFGPGTRLTVL.